One and the same sample provided the 3 T cell receptor beta chains below, sequenced in a study of blood T cell repertoires in COVID-19. Sequencing used immunoSEQ multiplex PCR; TCRdb keeps in-frame clones, though not all of them. The sample lists around 430,000 clones; around nine tenths were seen once. The sample was PBMCs or T cells enriched from blood (not recorded which). Receptor source: a woman in her fifties or sixties who had recovered from COVID-19.

The chain recombines TRBV11-2 with TRBJ2-2, with TRBD2 matching over 8 bases. The CDR3 has 17 residues. The ends lost 2 bases at V and 4 bases at J; junction bases unmatched: 9. Germline loops: CDR1 SGHAT, CDR2 FQNNGV. CDR3 nucleotides: TGTGCCAGCAGCTTAATTATCGGGGGGGCAGTCACCGGGGAGCTGTTTTTT. This sequence encodes CASSLIIGGAVTGELFF.

The chain recombines TRBV5-1 with TRBJ1-1; 7 bases line up with TRBD1. Germline V gene data show CDR1 as SGHRS and CDR2 as YFSETQ. The CDR3 loop spans 15 amino acids. With V trimmed by 4 bases and J by 1 base, 7 bases remained unmatched. The CDR3 region has the DNA TGCGCCAGCAGCGGTAGGGACAGCAAGAACACTGAAGCTTTCTTT. Its protein product is CASSGRDSKNTEAFF.

The CDR3 DNA follows: TGCGCCAGCAGCCAAGCGGGGACTGAGCGGTATGGCTACACCTTC. Amino acid sequence: CASSQAGTERYGYTF. The rearrangement uses TRBV4-1 and TRBJ1-2, with a weak D call TRBD1 (5 bases). V lost 1 base and J 5 bases, leaving 14 bases between the germline ends. CDR3 size: 15 residues. CDR1 is MGHRA and CDR2 is YSYEKL in the germline V gene.